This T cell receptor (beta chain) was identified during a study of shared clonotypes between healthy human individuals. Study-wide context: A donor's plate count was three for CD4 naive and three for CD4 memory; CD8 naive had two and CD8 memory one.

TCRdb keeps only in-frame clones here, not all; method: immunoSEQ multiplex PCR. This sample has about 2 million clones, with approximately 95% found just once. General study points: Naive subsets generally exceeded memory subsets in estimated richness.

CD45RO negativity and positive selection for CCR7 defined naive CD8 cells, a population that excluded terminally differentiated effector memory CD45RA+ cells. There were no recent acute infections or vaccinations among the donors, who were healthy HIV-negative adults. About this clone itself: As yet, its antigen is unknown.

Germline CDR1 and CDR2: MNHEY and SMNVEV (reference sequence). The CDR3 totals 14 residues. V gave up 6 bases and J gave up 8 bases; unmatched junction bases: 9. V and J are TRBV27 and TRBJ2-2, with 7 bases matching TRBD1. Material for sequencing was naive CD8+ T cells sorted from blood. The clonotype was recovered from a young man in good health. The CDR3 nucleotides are TGTGCCAGCAGAGGGACAGCTTTATTGGGGGAGCTGTTTTTT. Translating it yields CASRGTALLGELFF.